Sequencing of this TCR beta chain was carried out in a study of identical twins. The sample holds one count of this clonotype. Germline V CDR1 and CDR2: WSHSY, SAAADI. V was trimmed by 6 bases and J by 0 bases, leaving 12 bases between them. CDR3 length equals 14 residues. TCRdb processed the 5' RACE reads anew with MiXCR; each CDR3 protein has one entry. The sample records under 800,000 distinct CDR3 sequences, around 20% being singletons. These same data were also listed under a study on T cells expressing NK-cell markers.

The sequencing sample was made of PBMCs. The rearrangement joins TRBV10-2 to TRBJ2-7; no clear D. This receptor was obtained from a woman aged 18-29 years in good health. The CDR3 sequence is CASRAGRSSYEQYF. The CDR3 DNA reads TGCGCCAGCAGGGCAGGCAGGAGCTCCTACGAGCAGTACTTC.